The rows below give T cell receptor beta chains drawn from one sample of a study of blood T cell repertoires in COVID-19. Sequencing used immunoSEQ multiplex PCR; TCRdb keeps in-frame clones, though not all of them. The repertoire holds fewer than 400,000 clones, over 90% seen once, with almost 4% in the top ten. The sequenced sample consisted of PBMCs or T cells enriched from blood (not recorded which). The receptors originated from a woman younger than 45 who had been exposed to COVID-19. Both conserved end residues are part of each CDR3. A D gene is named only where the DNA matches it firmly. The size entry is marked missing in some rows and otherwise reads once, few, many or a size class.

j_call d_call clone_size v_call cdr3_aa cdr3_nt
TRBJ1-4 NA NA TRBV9 CASGGHPNEKLFF TGTGCCAGCGGGGGACACCCTAATGAAAAACTGTTTTTT
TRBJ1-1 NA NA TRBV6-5 CASSILQPNTEAFF TGTGCCAGCAGCATATTACAGCCGAACACTGAAGCTTTCTTT
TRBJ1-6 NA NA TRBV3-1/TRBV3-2 CASSQEEGCSYNSPLHF TGTGCCAGCAGCCAAGAGGAGGGGTGCTCCTATAATTCACCCCTCCACTTT
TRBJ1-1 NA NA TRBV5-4 CASAKPGGTEAFF TGTGCCAGCGCTAAACCGGGAGGCACTGAAGCTTTCTTT
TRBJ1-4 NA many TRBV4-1 CASSQDWAGIWGSEKLFF TGCGCCAGCAGCCAAGATTGGGCAGGGATCTGGGGAAGTGAAAAACTGTTTTTT
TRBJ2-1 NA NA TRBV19 CASSIDQQYNEQFF TGTGCCAGTAGTATAGATCAACAGTACAATGAGCAGTTCTTC
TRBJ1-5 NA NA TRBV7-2 CASSLLTGWGWGSNQPQHF TGTGCCAGCAGCTTATTAACCGGGTGGGGTTGGGGCAGCAATCAGCCCCAGCATTTT
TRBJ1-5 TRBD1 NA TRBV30 CAWSPTGDNQPQHF TGTGCCTGGAGCCCGACAGGGGACAATCAGCCCCAGCATTTT
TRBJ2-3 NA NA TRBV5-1 CASSLRGLITDTQYF TGCGCCAGCAGCTTGAGAGGACTTATCACAGATACGCAGTATTTT
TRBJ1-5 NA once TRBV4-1 CASSQGPLRSYRGNQPQHF TGCGCCAGCAGCCAAGGCCCGTTGCGGAGTTATAGAGGCAATCAGCCCCAGCATTTT
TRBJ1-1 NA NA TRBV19 CATQTTGVVSTNTEAFF TGTGCCACCCAGACGACAGGTGTTGTTTCCACGAACACTGAAGCTTTCTTT
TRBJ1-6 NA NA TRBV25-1 CASSEKGNSPLHF TGTGCCAGCAGTGAAAAGGGGAATTCACCCCTCCACTTT
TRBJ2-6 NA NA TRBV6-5 CASSSPRAGANVLTF TGTGCCAGCAGCTCCCCACGGGCTGGGGCCAACGTCCTGACTTTC
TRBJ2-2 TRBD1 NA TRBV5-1 CASSFGTGNTGELFF TGCGCCAGCAGCTTTGGGACAGGTAACACCGGGGAGCTGTTTTTT
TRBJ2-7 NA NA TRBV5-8 CASSSYRETDSYEQYF TGTGCCAGCAGCTCCTACCGGGAGACAGATTCCTACGAGCAGTACTTC
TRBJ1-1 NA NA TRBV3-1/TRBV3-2 CASSQDLMSGEGAEAFF TGTGCCAGCAGCCAAGATCTTATGAGTGGGGAAGGGGCTGAAGCTTTCTTT
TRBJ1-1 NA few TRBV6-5 CASSRRTVNTEAFF TGTGCCAGCAGTCGCAGGACAGTGAACACTGAAGCTTTCTTT
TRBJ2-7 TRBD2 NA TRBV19 CASRTSGIMTYEQYF TGTGCCAGTAGAACTAGCGGGATTATGACCTACGAGCAGTACTTC
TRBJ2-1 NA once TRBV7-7 CASSLAPGVYNEQFF TGTGCCAGCAGCTTAGCCCCGGGGGTCTACAATGAGCAGTTCTTC
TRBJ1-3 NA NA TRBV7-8 CASSARNSGNTIYF TGTGCCAGCAGCGCTCGAAATAGTGGAAACACCATATATTTT
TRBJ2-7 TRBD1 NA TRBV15 CATSSRQGEKVHEQYF TGTGCCACCAGCTCCAGACAGGGGGAGAAAGTCCACGAGCAGTACTTC
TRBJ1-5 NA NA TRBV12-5 CASGLVRQPQHF TGTGCTAGTGGTTTGGTTCGTCAGCCCCAGCATTTT
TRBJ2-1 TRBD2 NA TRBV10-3 CAIIGLANEQFF TGTGCCATCATTGGACTAGCAAATGAGCAGTTCTTC
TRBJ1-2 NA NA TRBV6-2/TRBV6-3 CASSWNSYGYTF TGTGCCAGCAGTTGGAACAGTTATGGCTACACCTTC
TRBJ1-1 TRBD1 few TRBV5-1 CASSHNRGLSTEAFF TGCGCCAGCAGCCACAACAGGGGGCTGAGCACTGAAGCTTTCTTT
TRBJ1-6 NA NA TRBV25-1 CASSLTGNNSPLHF TGTGCCAGCAGCCTTACAGGGAACAATTCACCCCTCCACTTT
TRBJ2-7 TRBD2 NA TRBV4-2 CASSQDRGGAKYEQYF TGTGCCAGCAGCCAAGATCGGGGGGGCGCAAAATACGAGCAGTACTTC
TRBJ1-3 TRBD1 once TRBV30 CATDRGTGPASGNTIYF TGTGCCACCGATCGAGGGACAGGGCCTGCTTCTGGAAACACCATATATTTT
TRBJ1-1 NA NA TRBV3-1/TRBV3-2 CASSQSKGVGTEAFF TGTGCCAGCAGCCAATCAAAGGGGGTTGGCACTGAAGCTTTCTTT
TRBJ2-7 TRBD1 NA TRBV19 CASSVTGTGPYEQYF TGTGCCAGTAGTGTCACCGGGACAGGGCCCTACGAGCAGTACTTC
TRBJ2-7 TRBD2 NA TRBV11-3 CASSLLAGGGEQYF TGTGCCAGCAGCCTCCTCGCCGGGGGGGGCGAGCAGTACTTC
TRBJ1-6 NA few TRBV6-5 CASSYFVRRGGSPLHF TGTGCCAGCAGTTACTTCGTTCGGAGGGGGGGTTCACCCCTCCACTTT
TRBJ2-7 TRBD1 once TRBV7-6 CASSSGRDRGRGFYEQYF TGTGCCAGCAGCTCGGGGCGGGACAGGGGCCGGGGTTTTTACGAGCAGTACTTC
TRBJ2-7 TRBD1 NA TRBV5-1 CASRWDRTPDEQYF TGCGCCAGCAGATGGGACAGAACCCCCGACGAGCAGTACTTC
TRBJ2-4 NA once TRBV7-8 CASSLARPGLAKNIQYF TGTGCCAGCAGCTTAGCCCGGCCTGGACTAGCCAAAAACATTCAGTACTTC
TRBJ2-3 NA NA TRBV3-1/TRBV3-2 CASSQESKSGTQYF TGTGCCAGCAGCCAAGAATCGAAGAGCGGTACGCAGTATTTT
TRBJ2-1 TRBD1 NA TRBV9 CASSVDGDSYNEQFF TGTGCCAGCAGCGTAGATGGGGACAGTTACAATGAGCAGTTCTTC
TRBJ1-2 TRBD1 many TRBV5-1 CASSLGARGPLGGYTF TGCGCCAGCAGCTTGGGGGCAAGGGGGCCCTTGGGTGGCTACACCTTC
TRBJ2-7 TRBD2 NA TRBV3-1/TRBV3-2 CASSPTLAEFSYEQYF TGTGCCAGCAGCCCTACACTAGCGGAGTTCTCCTACGAGCAGTACTTC
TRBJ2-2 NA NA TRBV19 CASSRTAGALFF TGTGCCAGTAGTAGGACTGCCGGAGCGCTGTTTTTT
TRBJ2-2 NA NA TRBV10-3 CAISGGSNTGELFF TGTGCCATCAGCGGGGGATCGAACACCGGGGAGCTGTTTTTT
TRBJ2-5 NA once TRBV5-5 CASSSRGQETQYF TGTGCCAGCAGCTCTCGGGGGCAAGAGACCCAGTACTTC
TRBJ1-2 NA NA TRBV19 CASSPQGNYGYTF TGTGCCAGTAGTCCTCAGGGGAACTATGGCTACACCTTC
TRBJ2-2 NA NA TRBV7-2 CASSFMGGTGELFF TGTGCCAGCAGCTTCATGGGGGGCACCGGGGAGCTGTTTTTT
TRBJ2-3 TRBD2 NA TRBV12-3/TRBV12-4 CASRPIGGDTQYF TGTGCCAGCAGACCCATCGGGGGGGATACGCAGTATTTT
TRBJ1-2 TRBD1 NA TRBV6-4 CASSAQPQGVGYTF TGTGCCAGCAGTGCCCAACCACAGGGGGTCGGCTACACCTTC
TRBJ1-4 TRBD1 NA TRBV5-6 CASSLVTGTGFNEKLFF TGTGCCAGCAGCTTGGTAACCGGGACAGGGTTTAATGAAAAACTGTTTTTT
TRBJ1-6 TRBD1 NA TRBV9 CASSASGQGASPLHF TGTGCCAGCAGCGCGTCGGGACAGGGGGCTTCACCCCTCCACTTT
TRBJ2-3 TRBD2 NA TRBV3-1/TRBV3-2 CASSLGGGTQYF TGTGCCAGCAGCCTCGGCGGGGGTACGCAGTATTTT
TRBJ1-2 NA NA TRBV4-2 CASSRPGTPESGGYTF TGTGCCAGCAGCCGCCCCGGGACACCCGAATCCGGTGGCTACACCTTC
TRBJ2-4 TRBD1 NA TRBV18 CASSLTTGAENIQYF TGTGCCAGCTCACTAACGACAGGGGCGGAAAACATTCAGTACTTC
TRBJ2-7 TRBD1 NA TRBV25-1 CASSEIRDRNYEQYF TGTGCCAGCAGTGAAATCCGGGACAGGAACTACGAGCAGTACTTC
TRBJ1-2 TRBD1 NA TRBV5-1 CASSLLHRDSYGYTF TGCGCCAGCAGCCTACTACACCGGGACAGCTATGGCTACACCTTC
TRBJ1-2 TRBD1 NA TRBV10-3 CAISESGQGYGYTF TGTGCCATCAGTGAGTCGGGACAGGGCTATGGCTACACCTTC
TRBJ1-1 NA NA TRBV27 CASSSMTRGTEAFF TGTGCCAGCAGTTCCATGACCCGAGGGACTGAAGCTTTCTTT
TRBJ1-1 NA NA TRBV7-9 CASSLGTSPNTEAFF TGTGCCAGCAGCTTAGGGACATCTCCAAACACTGAAGCTTTCTTT
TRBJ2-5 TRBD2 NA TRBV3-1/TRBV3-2 CASSRTSGGPSRTQYF TGTGCCAGCAGCCGGACTAGCGGGGGGCCCTCCAGGACCCAGTACTTC